This entry describes one TCR beta chain. In its sample, this clone was seen once. There is no known antigen for this receptor. No much larger clone exists at a distance of one base, and base qualities are not known. This entry belongs to a study of technical replicates of blood from several donors (dated by TCRdb to 2016 to 2017). V is shortened by 6 bases, J by 4 bases, and the region joining them spans 11 bases. Inclusive of the bounding cysteine and phenylalanine, the CDR3 is 12 residues long. Of the read, only the CDR3 DNA is kept; its 36 bases are in frame from base 1. CDR1 GTSNPN and CDR2 SVGIG were looked up in the germline V gene (reference sequence). Libraries were constructed by the immunoSEQ multiplex PCR assay. The table was pulled from immuneACCESS by TCRdb, which kept in-frame rearrangements only. Such tables lose some clones; where checked, under half of the loss comes from unresolved V genes, and the rest has no known cause. In all, the sample holds 75,000 to 90,000 clones, and approximately 91% of those were seen once. The ten top clones hold 0.3% to 0.45% of the sample.

The sequence derives from a human donor in good health. This sequence uses TRBV30 and TRBJ2-3; the D gene is perhaps TRBD2, from 5 matching bases. Sequenced material: T cells isolated from PBMCs. CDR3 region: CACSNGADTQYF. The DNA is TGTGCCTGTTCAAACGGGGCAGATACGCAGTATTTT.